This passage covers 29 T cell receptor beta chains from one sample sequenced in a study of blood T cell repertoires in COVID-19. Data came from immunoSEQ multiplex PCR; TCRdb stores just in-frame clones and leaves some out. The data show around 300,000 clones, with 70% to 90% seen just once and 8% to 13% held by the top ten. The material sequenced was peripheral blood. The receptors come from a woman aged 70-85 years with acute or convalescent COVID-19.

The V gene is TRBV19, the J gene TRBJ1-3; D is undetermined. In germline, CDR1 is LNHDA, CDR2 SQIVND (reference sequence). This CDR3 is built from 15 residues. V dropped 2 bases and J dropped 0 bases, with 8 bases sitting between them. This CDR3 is CASSISSFSGNTIYF. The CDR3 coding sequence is TGTGCCAGTAGTATATCCAGTTTCTCTGGAAACACCATATATTTT. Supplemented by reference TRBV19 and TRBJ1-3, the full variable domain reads DGGITQSPKYLFRKEGQNVTLSCEQNLNHDAMYWYRQDPGQGLRLIYYSQIVNDFQKGDIAEGYSVSREKKESFPLTVTSAQKNPTAFYLCASSISSFSGNTIYFGEGSWLTVV.

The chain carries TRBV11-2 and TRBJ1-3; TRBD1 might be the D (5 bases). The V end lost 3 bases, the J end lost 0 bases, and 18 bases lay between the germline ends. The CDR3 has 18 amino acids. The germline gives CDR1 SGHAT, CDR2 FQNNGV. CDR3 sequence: CASSLGLGGPLSGNTIYF. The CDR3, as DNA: TGTGCCAGCAGCTTGGGACTTGGCGGGCCCCTCTCTGGAAACACCATATATTTT.

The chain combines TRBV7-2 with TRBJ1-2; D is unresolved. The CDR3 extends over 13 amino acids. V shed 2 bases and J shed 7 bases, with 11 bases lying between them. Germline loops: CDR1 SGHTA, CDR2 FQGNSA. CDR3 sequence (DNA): TGTGCCAGCAGCTTACACGAGCGAGCTGGCTACACCTTC. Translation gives CASSLHERAGYTF.

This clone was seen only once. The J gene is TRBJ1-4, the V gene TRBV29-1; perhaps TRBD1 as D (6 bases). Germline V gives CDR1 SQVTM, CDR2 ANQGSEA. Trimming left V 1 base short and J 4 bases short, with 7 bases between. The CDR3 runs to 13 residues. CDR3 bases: TGCAGCGTTGAAGGGACAGTTAATGAAAAACTGTTTTTT. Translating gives CSVEGTVNEKLFF.

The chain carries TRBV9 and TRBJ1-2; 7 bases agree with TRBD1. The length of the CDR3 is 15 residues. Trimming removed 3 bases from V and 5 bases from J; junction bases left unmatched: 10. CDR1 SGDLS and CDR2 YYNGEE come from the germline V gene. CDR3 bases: TGTGCCAGCAGCGACTTCGCCACAGGGGTGTATGGCTACACCTTC. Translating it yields CASSDFATGVYGYTF.

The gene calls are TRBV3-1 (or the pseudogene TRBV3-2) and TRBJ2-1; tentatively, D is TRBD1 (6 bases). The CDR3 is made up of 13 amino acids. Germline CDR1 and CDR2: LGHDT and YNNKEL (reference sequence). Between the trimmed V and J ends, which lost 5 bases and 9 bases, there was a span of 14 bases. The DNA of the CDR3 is TGTGCCAGCAGCACTCTACAGGGATCTGAGCAGTTCTTC. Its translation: CASSTLQGSEQFF.

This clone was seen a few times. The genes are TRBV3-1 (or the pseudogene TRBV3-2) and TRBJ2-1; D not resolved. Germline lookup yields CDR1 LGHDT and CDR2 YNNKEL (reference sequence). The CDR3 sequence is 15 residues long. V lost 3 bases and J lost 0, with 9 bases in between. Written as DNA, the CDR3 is TGTGCCAGCAGCCAGGAGCTGGCCTCCTACAATGAGCAGTTCTTC. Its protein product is CASSQELASYNEQFF.

Here the CDR3 DNA reads TGTGCCAGCGGCCAGGGGGAGTTTGAGACCCAGTACTTC. This sequence encodes CASGQGEFETQYF. The genes are TRBV11-2 and TRBJ2-5; 7 bases are a match to TRBD1. Germline trimming cut 8 bases from V and 5 bases from J; bases unmatched to any gene: 8. The CDR3 covers 13 residues. From germline, CDR1 is SGHAT and CDR2 FQNNGV.

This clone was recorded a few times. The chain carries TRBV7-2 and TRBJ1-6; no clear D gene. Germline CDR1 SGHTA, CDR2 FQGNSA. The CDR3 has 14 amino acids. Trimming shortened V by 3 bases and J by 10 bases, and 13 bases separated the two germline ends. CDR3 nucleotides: TGTGCCAGCAGCTTGATCCCTAGCGAGTCACCCCTCCACTTT. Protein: CASSLIPSESPLHF. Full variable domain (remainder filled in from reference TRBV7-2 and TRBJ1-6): GAGVSQSPSNKVTEKGKDVELRCDPISGHTALYWYRQSLGQGLEFLIYFQGNSAPDKSGLPSDRFSAERTGGSVSTLTIQRTQQEDSAVYLCASSLIPSESPLHFGNGTRLTVT.

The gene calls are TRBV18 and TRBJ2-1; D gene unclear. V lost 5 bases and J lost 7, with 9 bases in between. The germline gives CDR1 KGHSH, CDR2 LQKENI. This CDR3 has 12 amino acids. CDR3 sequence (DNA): TGTGCCAGCTCATCCAGAGCGAATGAGCAGTTCTTC. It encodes CASSSRANEQFF.

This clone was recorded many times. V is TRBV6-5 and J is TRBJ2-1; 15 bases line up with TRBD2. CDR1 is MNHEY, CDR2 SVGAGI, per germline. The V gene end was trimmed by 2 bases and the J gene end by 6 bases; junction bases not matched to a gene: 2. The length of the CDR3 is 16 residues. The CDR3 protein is CASSYTGLAGGNEQFF. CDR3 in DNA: TGTGCCAGCAGTTACACGGGACTAGCGGGGGGCAATGAGCAGTTCTTC.

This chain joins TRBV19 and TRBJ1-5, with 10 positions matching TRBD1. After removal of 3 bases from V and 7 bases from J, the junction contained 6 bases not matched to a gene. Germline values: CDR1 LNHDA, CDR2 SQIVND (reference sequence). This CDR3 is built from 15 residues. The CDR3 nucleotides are TGTGCCAGTAGTATGACCGGACAGGGGGACCAGCCCCAGCATTTT. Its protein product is CASSMTGQGDQPQHF.

Here the CDR3 DNA reads TGTGCCAGCAGCTTACACCCGACAGGGGGCGAGCAGTACTTC. Translation gives CASSLHPTGGEQYF. The V gene is TRBV7-3, the J gene TRBJ2-7; 9 bases are shared with TRBD1. Trimming took 2 bases from V and 6 from J; bases not matched to a gene: 5. CDR3 length: 14 amino acids. Germline CDR1 reads SGHTA; CDR2 reads FQGTGA.

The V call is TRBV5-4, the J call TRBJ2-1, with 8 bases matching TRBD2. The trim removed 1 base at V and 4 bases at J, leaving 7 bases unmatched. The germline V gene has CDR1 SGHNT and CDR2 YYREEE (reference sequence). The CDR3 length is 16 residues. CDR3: CASSLWGLAGYNEQFF. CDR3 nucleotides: TGTGCCAGCAGCTTGTGGGGTCTAGCGGGTTACAATGAGCAGTTCTTC.

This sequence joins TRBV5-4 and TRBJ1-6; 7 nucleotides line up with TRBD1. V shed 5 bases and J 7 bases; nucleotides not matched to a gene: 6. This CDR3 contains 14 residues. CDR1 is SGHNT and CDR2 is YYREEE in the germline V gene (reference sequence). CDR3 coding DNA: TGTGCCAGCAGTTTACAGGGGCGGAATTCACCCCTCCACTTT. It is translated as CASSLQGRNSPLHF.

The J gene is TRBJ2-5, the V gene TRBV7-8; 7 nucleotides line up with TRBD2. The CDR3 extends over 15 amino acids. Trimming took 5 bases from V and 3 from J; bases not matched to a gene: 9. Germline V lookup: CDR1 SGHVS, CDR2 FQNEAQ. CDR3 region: CASSTLLRGEETQYF. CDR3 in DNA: TGTGCCAGCAGCACCCTTTTACGGGGGGAAGAGACCCAGTACTTC.

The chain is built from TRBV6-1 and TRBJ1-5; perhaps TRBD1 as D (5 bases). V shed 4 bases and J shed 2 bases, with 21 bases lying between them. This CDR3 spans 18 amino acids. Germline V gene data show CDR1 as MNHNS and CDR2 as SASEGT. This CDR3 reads CASSGTFSLGGGNQPQHF. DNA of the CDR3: TGTGCCAGCAGTGGAACCTTTTCATTGGGGGGAGGCAATCAGCCCCAGCATTTT.

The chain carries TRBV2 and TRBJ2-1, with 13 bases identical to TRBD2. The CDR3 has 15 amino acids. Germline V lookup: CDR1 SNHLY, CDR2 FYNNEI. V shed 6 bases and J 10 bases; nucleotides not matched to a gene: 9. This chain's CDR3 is CASRGGLAGLREQFF. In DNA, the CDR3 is TGTGCCAGCAGAGGGGGACTAGCGGGGCTTCGAGAGCAGTTCTTC.

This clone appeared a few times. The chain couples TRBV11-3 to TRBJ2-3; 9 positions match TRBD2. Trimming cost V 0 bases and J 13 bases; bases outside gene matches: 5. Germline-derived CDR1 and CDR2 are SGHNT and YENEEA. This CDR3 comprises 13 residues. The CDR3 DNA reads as TGTGCCAGCAGCTTAGACCGGACTAGCGCGGAGTATTTT. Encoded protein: CASSLDRTSAEYF.

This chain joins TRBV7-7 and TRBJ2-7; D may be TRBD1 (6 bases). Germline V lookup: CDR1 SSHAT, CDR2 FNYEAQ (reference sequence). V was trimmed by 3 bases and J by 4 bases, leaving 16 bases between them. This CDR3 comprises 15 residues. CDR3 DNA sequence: TGTGCCAGCAGCTTCGCCCCAGGACAGACATACGAGCAGTACTTC. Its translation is CASSFAPGQTYEQYF.

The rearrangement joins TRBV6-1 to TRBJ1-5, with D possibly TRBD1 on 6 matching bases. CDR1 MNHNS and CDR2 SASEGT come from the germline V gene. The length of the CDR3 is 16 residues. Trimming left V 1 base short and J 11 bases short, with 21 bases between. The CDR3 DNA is TGTGCCAGCAGTGAAGGGGGAAGTGCAGGCCGGACAGCCCAGCATTTT. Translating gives CASSEGGSAGRTAQHF.

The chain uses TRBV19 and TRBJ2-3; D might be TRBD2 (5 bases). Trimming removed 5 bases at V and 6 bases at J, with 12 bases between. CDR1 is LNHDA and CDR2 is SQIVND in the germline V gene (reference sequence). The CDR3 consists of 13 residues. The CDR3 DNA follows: TGTGCCAGTAGTGTCCAGAGGGCGGATACGCAGTATTTT. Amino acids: CASSVQRADTQYF. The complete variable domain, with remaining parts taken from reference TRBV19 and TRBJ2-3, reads DGGITQSPKYLFRKEGQNVTLSCEQNLNHDAMYWYRQDPGQGLRLIYYSQIVNDFQKGDIAEGYSVSREKKESFPLTVTSAQKNPTAFYLCASSVQRADTQYFGPGTRLTVL.

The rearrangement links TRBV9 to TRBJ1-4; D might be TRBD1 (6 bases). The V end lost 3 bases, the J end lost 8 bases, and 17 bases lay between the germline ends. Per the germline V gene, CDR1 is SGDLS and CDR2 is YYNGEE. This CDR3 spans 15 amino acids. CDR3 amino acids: CASSARTVPGEKLFF. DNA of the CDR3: TGTGCCAGCAGCGCCAGGACAGTCCCGGGGGAAAAACTGTTTTTT.

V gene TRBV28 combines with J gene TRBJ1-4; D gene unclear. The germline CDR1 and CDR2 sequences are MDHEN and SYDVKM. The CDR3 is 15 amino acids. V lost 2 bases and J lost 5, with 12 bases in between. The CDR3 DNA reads TGTGCCAGCAGTTTACTAGCAGGATGGAATGAAAAACTGTTTTTT. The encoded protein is CASSLLAGWNEKLFF.

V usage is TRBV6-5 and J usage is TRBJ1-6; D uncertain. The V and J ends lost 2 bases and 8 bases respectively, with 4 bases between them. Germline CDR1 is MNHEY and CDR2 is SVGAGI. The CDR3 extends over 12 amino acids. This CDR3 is CASSYQDSPLHF. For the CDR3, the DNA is TGTGCCAGCAGTTACCAGGATTCACCCCTCCACTTT.

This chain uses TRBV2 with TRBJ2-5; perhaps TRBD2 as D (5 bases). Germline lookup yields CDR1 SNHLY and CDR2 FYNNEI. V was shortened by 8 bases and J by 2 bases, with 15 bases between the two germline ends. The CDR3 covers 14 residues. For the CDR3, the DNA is TGTGCCAGCGCCGAAAGGACTCGGCAAGAGACCCAGTACTTC. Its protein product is CASAERTRQETQYF. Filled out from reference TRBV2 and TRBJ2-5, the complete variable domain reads EPEVTQTPSHQVTQMGQEVILRCVPISNHLYFYWYRQILGQKVEFLVSFYNNEISEKSEIFDDQFSVERPDGSNFTLKIRSTKLEDSAMYFCASAERTRQETQYFGPGTRLLVL.

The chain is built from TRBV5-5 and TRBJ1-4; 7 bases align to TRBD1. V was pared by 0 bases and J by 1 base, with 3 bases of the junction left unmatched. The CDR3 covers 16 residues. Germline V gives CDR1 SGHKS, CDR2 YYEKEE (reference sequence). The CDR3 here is CASSLAWTGTNEKLFF. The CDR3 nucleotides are TGTGCCAGCAGCTTGGCATGGACAGGAACTAATGAAAAACTGTTTTTT.

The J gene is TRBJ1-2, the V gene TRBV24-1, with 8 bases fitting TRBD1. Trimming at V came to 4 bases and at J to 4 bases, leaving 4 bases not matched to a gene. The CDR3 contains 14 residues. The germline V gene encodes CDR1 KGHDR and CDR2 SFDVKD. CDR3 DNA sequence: TGTGCCACCAGTGAACAAGACAGGGGCTATGGCTACACCTTC. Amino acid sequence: CATSEQDRGYGYTF.

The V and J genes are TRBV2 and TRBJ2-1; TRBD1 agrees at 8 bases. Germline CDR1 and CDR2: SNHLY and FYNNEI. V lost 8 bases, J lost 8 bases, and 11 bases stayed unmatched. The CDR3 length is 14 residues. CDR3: CASDFSGGRDEQFF. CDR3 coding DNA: TGTGCCAGCGATTTTTCAGGGGGCAGGGATGAGCAGTTCTTC.